What follows are 6 T cell receptor beta chains derived from one specimen sequenced in a study of blood T cell repertoires in COVID-19. The assay was immunoSEQ multiplex PCR, and TCRdb's table has in-frame clones only and misses some. This sample has 49,000 or so clones, with over 75% found just once. Sequenced input: peripheral blood. The origin of the receptors is a man aged 45-65 years with acute or convalescent COVID-19.

V usage is TRBV5-1 and J usage is TRBJ1-1, with 9 bases that match TRBD1. V was clipped by 5 bases and J by 5 bases; unmatched bases: 7. From germline, CDR1 is SGHRS and CDR2 YFSETQ. The CDR3 is 14 amino acids. The DNA of the CDR3 is TGCGCCAGCAGTACACAGGGGGCGAGTACTGAAGCTTTCTTT. Protein sequence: CASSTQGASTEAFF.

CDR3 sequence: CASSSPSGAISYEQYF. The CDR3 DNA follows: TGTGCCAGCAGTTCGCCTAGCGGGGCTATCTCCTACGAGCAGTACTTC. The chain has TRBV6-6 and TRBJ2-7, with 9 nucleotides matching TRBD2. This CDR3 has 16 residues. Germline-derived CDR1 and CDR2 are MNHNY and SVGAGI (reference sequence). V dropped 4 bases and J dropped 0; count of bases not matched to a gene: 7.

The chain joins TRBV6-5 to TRBJ2-3; 12 bases fit TRBD2. The V segment lost 10 bases and the J segment 6 bases; nucleotides outside the gene matches: 8. The germline V gene has CDR1 MNHEY and CDR2 SVGAGI. The CDR3 has 14 amino acids. In DNA form, the CDR3 reads TGTGCCACCATGACTAGCGGGGGCAGGGATACGCAGTATTTT. Translated, it gives CATMTSGGRDTQYF.

This clone has only a few counts. The rearrangement links TRBV28 to TRBJ1-6; 7 bases agree with TRBD1. V lost 3 bases and J lost 5; bases outside the gene matches: 4. The germline V gene has CDR1 MDHEN and CDR2 SYDVKM. CDR3 length: 15 residues. CDR3 DNA: TGTGCCAGCAGTTTGAAGGACAGGCATAATTCACCCCTCCACTTT. Amino acids: CASSLKDRHNSPLHF.

The rearrangement joins TRBV18 to TRBJ1-4; maybe TRBD1 (6 bases). V was trimmed by 4 bases and J by 6 bases, leaving 9 bases between them. CDR3 length: 13 amino acids. Per the germline V gene, CDR1 is KGHSH and CDR2 is LQKENI. The CDR3 DNA sequence: TGTGCCAGCTCACGGGACAACTATGAAAAACTGTTTTTT. Translated, it gives CASSRDNYEKLFF.

The chain uses TRBV30 and TRBJ1-5; TRBD1 might be the D (5 bases). Germline loops: CDR1 GTSNPN, CDR2 SVGIG (reference sequence). This CDR3 region has 15 residues. V lost 0 bases to trimming and J lost 6 bases, with 15 bases between them. The chain's CDR3 is CAWSVKGKYGQPQHF. The CDR3, as DNA: TGTGCCTGGAGTGTAAAGGGGAAATATGGTCAGCCCCAGCATTTT.